This T cell receptor (beta chain) derives from a study of response to subunit inactivated influenza vaccine. This CDR3 has 13 residues. CDR1 and CDR2 (germline): SGHTA, FQGNSA. V was shortened by 4 bases and J by 7 bases, with 10 bases between the two germline ends. This clonotype was counted a few times. TCRdb reprocessed the RT-PCR reads via MiXCR and lists one record per CDR3 protein. Among about 570,000 distinct CDR3 sequences listed, approximately 12% were seen once. The rearrangement joins TRBV7-2 to TRBJ2-2; D is undetermined. Source: PBMCs from blood, taken on the day of vaccination. The receptor was isolated from a man aged 50-60 years who received an inactivated influenza vaccine. CDR3 sequence reads: CASSSGWGGELFF. The CDR3 nucleotides are TGTGCCAGCAGCTCGGGTTGGGGCGGGGAGCTGTTTTTT.